The T cell receptor beta chain under discussion was sequenced for a study of immune cell composition in non-small cell lung cancer. The assay was immunoSEQ multiplex PCR, and TCRdb's table has in-frame clones only and misses some. Counted here are some 15,000 clones, approximately 81% occurring once; the ten biggest clones make up 11%. CDR3 length: 14 amino acids. The V end lost 5 bases, the J end lost 0 bases, and 8 bases lay between the germline ends. Per germline, CDR1 MDHEN and CDR2 SYDVKM. In the case of this clone: What it binds is unknown.

Regarding the study as a whole: Overall clonality, unlike maximal tumour-associated clone frequency, did not predict TIL reactivity. Squamous carcinomas (roughly 80%) more often had tumour-associated clones >0.5% than adenocarcinomas (around 35%). Squamous lung tumours showed higher top 10 clone scores and clonality than adenocarcinomas. Tumour TCR-beta clonality was not significantly tied to smoking pack-years.

Sequencing was done on a sample of lung tumor tissue. This receptor was obtained from a human donor with non-small cell lung cancer. The chain couples TRBV28 to TRBJ1-3; no firm D call. CDR3: CASSETSSGNTIYF. In DNA form, the CDR3 reads TGTGCCAGCAGTGAGACCAGCTCTGGAAACACCATATATTTT.